This TCR beta chain stems from a study of a mutant IDH1 vaccine in newly diagnosed glioma. The length of the CDR3 is 15 residues. The junction had 11 bases not matched to a gene; V was cut back by 6 bases and J by 3 bases. Germline values: CDR1 MNHEY, CDR2 SVGAGI. Sample time point: week 11, during vaccination. Doses comprised 300 ug of mutant IDH1 20-mer peptide each, plus topical imiquimod. Sequencing was performed with immunoSEQ multiplex PCR; in TCRdb, only in-frame clones are kept and a portion is missing. The sample contains roughly 130,000 clones, around four fifths of which appear only once. This clone was counted once. Its antigen is unidentified.

This sample comprised PBMCs, obtained from a glioma patient whose treatment included an IDH1 peptide vaccine. The chain uses TRBV6-5 and TRBJ2-7; 7 bases are shared with TRBD1. This receptor was obtained from a man aged 40-50 years with glioma. CDR3 coding DNA: TGTGCCAGCAGCGGTCTGACAGGGTCCGTCTACGAGCAGTACTTC. The encoded protein is CASSGLTGSVYEQYF.